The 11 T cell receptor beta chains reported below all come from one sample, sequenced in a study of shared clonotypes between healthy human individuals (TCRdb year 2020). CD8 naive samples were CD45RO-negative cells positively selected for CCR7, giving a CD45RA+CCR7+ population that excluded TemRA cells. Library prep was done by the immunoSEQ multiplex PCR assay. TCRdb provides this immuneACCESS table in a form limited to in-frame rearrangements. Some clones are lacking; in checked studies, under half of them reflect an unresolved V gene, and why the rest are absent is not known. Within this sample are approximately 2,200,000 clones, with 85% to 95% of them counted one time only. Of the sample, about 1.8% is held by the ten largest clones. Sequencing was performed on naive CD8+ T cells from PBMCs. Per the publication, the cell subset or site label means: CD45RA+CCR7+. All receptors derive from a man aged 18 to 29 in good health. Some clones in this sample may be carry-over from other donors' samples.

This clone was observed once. The chain's CDR3 is CAPLETQYF. CDR3 coding DNA: TGTGCCCCACTGGAGACCCAGTACTTC. The chain joins TRBV28 to TRBJ2-5; D ambiguous. The ends were cut back, 11 bases at V and 5 bases at J, with 6 bases in the middle. CDR3 length equals 9 residues. CDR1 and CDR2 (germline): MDHEN, SYDVKM.

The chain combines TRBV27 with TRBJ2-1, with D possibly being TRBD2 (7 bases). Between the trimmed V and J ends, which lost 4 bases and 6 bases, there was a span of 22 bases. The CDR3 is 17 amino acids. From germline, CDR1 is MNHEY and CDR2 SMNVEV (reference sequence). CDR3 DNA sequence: TGTGCCAGCAGTTCCTCCGGGGGGCCCTCCTGGGTCAATGAGCAGTTCTTC. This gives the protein CASSSSGGPSWVNEQFF.

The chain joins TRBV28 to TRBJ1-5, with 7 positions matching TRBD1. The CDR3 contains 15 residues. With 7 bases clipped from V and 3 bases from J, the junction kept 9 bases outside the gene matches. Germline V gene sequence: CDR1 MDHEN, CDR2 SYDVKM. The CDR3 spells CASNRDREINQPQHF. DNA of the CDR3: TGTGCCAGCAACCGAGACAGGGAAATCAATCAGCCCCAGCATTTT.

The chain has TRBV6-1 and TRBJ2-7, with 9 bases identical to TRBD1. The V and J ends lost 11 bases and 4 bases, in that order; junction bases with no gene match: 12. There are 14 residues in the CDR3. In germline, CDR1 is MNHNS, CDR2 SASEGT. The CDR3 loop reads CAGSPGQGSYEQYF. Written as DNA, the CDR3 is TGTGCCGGGAGTCCGGGACAGGGTTCGTACGAGCAGTACTTC.

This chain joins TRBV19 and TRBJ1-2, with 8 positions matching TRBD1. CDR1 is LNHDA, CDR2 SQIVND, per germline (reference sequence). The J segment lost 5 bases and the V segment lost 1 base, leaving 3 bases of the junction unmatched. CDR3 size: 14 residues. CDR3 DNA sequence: TGTGCCAGTAGTATAGCAGGGACAGGTTATGGCTACACCTTC. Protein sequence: CASSIAGTGYGYTF.

CDR3: CASSLARASDYEQYF. The CDR3 DNA reads TGTGCCAGCAGCTTAGCGCGGGCTAGCGACTACGAGCAGTACTTC. The V call is TRBV7-8, the J call TRBJ2-7; possibly TRBD2 for D (6 bases). V gave up 0 bases and J gave up 3 bases, with 12 bases separating them. The CDR3 is 15 amino acids. Germline CDR1 reads SGHVS; CDR2 reads FQNEAQ.

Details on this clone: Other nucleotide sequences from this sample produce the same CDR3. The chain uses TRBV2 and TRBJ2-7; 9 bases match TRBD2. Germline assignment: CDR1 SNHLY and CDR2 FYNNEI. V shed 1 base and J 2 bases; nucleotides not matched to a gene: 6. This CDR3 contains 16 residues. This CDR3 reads CASSEGPPSGTYEQYF. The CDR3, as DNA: TGTGCCAGCAGTGAAGGTCCGCCTAGCGGGACCTACGAGCAGTACTTC.

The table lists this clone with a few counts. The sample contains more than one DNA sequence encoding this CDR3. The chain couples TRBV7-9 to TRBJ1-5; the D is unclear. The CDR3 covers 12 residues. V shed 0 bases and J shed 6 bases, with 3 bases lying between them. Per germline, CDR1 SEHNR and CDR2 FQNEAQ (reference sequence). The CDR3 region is CASSLAGQPQHF. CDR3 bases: TGTGCCAGCAGCTTAGCGGGTCAGCCCCAGCATTTT.

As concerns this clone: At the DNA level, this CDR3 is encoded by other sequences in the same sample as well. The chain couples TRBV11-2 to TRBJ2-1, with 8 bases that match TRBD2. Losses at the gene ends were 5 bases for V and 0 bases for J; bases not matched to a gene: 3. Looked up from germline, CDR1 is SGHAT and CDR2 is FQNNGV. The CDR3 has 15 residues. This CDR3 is CASSLGGGSYNEQFF. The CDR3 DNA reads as TGTGCCAGCAGCCTCGGGGGGGGCTCCTACAATGAGCAGTTCTTC.

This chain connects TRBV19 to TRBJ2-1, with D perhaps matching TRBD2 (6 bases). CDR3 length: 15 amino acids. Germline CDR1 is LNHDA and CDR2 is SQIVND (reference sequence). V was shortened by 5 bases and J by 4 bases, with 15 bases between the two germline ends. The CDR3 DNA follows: TGTGCCAGTAGTCTCCTCCGGGACTCATACAATGAGCAGTTCTTC. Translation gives CASSLLRDSYNEQFF.

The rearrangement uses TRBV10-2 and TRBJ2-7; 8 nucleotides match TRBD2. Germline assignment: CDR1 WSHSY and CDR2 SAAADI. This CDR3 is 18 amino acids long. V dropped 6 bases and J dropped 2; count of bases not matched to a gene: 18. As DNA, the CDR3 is TGCGCCAGCAGCTATCACCTACCTATAGCGGGAAAGCCCTACGAGCAGTACTTC. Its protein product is CASSYHLPIAGKPYEQYF.